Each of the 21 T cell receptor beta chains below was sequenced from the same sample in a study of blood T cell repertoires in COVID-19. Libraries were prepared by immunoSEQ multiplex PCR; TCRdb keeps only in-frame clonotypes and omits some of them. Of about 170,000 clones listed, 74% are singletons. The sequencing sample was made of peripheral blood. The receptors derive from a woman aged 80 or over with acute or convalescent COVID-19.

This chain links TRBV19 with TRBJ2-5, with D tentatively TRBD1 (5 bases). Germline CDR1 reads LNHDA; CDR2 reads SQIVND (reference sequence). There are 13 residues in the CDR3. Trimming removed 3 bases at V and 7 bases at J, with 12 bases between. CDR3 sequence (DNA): TGTGCCAGTAGTATGGCGAGCCAGGGGACCCAGTACTTC. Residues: CASSMASQGTQYF.

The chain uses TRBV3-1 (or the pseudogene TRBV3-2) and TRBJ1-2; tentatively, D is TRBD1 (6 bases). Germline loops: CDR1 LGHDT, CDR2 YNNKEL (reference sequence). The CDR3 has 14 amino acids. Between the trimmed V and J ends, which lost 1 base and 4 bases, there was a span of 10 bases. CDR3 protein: CASSQVAGAYGYTF. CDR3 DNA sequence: TGTGCCAGCAGCCAAGTTGCGGGGGCCTATGGCTACACCTTC.

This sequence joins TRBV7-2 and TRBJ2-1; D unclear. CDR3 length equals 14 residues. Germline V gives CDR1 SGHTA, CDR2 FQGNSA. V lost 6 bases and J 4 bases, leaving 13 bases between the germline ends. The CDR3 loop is CASREGTAYNEQFF. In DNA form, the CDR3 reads TGTGCCAGCAGGGAAGGTACAGCTTACAATGAGCAGTTCTTC.

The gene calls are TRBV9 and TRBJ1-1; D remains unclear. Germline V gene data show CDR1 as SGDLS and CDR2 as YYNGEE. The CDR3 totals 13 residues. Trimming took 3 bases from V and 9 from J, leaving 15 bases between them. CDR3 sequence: CASSDLTTDKAFF. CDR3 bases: TGTGCCAGCAGCGATTTGACAACGGATAAAGCTTTCTTT.

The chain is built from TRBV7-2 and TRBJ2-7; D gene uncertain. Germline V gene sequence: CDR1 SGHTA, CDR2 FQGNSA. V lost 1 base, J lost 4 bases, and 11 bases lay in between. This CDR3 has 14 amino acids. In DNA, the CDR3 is TGTGCCAGCAGCTTAGGTGGCTCCCAGTACGAGCAGTACTTC. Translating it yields CASSLGGSQYEQYF.

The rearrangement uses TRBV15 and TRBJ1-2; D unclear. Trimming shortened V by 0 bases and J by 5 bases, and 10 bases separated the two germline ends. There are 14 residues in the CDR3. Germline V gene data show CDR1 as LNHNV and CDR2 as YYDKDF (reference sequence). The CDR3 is CATSRDVETYGYTF. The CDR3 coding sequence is TGTGCCACCAGCAGAGATGTCGAGACTTATGGCTACACCTTC.

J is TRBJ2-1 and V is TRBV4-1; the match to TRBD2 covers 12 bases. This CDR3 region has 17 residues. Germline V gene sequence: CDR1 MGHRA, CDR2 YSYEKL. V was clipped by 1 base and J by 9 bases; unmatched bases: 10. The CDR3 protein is CASSQGAASGRAGEQFF. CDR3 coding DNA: TGCGCCAGCAGCCAAGGGGCGGCTAGCGGGAGGGCTGGTGAGCAGTTCTTC.

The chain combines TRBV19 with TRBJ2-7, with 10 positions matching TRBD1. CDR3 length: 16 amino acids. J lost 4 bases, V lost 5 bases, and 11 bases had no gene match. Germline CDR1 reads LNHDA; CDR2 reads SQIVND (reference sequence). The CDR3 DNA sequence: TGTGCCAGTAGTGAGGGGGTGACAGGGGGCCGGTACGAGCAGTACTTC. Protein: CASSEGVTGGRYEQYF.

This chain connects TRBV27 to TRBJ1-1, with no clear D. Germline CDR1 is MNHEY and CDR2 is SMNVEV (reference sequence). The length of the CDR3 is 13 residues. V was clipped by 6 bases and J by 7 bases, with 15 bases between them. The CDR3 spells CASSHPWEGEAFF. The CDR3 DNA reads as TGTGCCAGCAGCCACCCTTGGGAGGGTGAAGCTTTCTTT.

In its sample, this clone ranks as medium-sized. CDR3 residues: CASSPRGQGNTEAFF. The CDR3 bases are TGTGCCAGCAGCCCCCGCGGACAGGGGAACACTGAAGCTTTCTTT. The chain joins TRBV16 to TRBJ1-1; TRBD1 agrees at 8 bases. V shed 4 bases and J 1 base; nucleotides not matched to a gene: 5. The CDR3 extends over 15 amino acids. Germline loops: CDR1 KGHSY, CDR2 FQNENV.

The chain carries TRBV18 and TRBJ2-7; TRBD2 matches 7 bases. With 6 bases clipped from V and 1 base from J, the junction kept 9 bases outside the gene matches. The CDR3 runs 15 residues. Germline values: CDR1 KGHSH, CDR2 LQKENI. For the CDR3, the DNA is TGTGCCAGCTCCCCCGGAGCGGGAAGGTCCTACGAGCAGTACTTC. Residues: CASSPGAGRSYEQYF.

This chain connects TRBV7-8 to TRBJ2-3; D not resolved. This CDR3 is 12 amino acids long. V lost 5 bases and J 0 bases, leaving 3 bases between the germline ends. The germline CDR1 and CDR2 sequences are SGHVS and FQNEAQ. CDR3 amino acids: CASSPSTDTQYF. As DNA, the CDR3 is TGTGCCAGCAGCCCGAGCACAGATACGCAGTATTTT. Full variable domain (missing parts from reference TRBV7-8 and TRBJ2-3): GAGVSQSPRYKVAKRGQDVALRCDPISGHVSLFWYQQALGQGPEFLTYFQNEAQLDKSGLPSDRFFAERPEGSVSTLKIQRTQQEDSAVYLCASSPSTDTQYFGPGTRLTVL.

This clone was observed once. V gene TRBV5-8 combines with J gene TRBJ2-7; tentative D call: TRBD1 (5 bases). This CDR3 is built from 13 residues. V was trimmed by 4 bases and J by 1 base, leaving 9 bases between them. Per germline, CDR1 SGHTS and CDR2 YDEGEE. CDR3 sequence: CASSQTESYEQYF. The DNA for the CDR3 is TGTGCCAGCAGCCAGACAGAGTCCTACGAGCAGTACTTC.

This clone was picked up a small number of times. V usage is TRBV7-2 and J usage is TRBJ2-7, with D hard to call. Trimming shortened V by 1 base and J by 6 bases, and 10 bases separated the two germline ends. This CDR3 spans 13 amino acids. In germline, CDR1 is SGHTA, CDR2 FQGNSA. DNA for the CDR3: TGTGCCAGCAGCTTAGGGGCCGATCGCGAGCAGTACTTC. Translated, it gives CASSLGADREQYF. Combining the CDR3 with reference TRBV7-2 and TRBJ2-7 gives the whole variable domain GAGVSQSPSNKVTEKGKDVELRCDPISGHTALYWYRQSLGQGLEFLIYFQGNSAPDKSGLPSDRFSAERTGGSVSTLTIQRTQQEDSAVYLCASSLGADREQYFGPGTRLTVT.

The CDR3 loop reads CASSVATSAVDTQYF. Here the CDR3 DNA reads TGTGCCAGCAGCGTGGCAACTAGCGCTGTAGATACGCAGTATTTT. The chain joins TRBV9 to TRBJ2-3, with 7 positions matching TRBD2. V dropped 2 bases and J dropped 5; count of bases not matched to a gene: 8. The CDR3 spans 15 residues. Germline CDR1 and CDR2: SGDLS and YYNGEE.

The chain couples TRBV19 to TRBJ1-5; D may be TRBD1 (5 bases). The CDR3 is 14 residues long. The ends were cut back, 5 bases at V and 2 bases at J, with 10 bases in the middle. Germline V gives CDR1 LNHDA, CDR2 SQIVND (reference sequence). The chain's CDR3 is CASSPWGGNQPQHF. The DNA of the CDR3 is TGTGCCAGTAGTCCCTGGGGGGGCAATCAGCCCCAGCATTTT.

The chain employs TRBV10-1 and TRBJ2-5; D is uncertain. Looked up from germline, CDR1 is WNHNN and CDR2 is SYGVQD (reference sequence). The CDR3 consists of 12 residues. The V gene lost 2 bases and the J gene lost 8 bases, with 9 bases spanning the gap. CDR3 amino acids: CASSEGLSTQYF. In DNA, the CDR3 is TGCGCCAGCAGTGAGGGGCTGAGCACCCAGTACTTC.

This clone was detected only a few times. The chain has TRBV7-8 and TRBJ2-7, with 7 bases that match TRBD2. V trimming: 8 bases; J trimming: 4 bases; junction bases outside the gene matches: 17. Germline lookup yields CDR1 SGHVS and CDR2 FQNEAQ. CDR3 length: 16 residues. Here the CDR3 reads CASGISETSSRYEQYF. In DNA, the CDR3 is TGTGCCAGCGGCATCTCCGAGACTAGCAGCCGTTACGAGCAGTACTTC. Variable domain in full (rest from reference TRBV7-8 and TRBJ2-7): GAGVSQSPRYKVAKRGQDVALRCDPISGHVSLFWYQQALGQGPEFLTYFQNEAQLDKSGLPSDRFFAERPEGSVSTLKIQRTQQEDSAVYLCASGISETSSRYEQYFGPGTRLTVT.

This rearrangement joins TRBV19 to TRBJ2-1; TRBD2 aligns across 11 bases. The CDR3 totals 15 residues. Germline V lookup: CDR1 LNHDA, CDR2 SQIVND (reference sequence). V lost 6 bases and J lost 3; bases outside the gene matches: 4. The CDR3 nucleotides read TGTGCCAGTAGCACAACTAGCGGGGGCTACAATGAGCAGTTCTTC. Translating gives CASSTTSGGYNEQFF.

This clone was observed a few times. As DNA, the CDR3 is TGTGCCAGCAACTCCGGATCAGGGGGTATGGGCTACACCTTC. This sequence encodes CASNSGSGGMGYTF. This rearrangement joins TRBV28 to TRBJ1-2; the match to TRBD1 covers 7 bases. Losses at the gene ends were 7 bases for V and 8 bases for J; bases not matched to a gene: 13. The CDR3 covers 14 residues. The germline CDR1 and CDR2 sequences are MDHEN and SYDVKM.

CDR3 residues: CAWSVKGVGTGELFF. In DNA, the CDR3 is TGTGCCTGGAGTGTAAAGGGAGTTGGAACCGGGGAGCTGTTTTTT. The chain recombines TRBV30 with TRBJ2-2; the D gene is possibly TRBD2 (5 bases). The V end was cut by 0 bases, the J end by 5 bases, with 13 bases between. This CDR3 is 15 amino acids long. Per germline, CDR1 GTSNPN and CDR2 SVGIG (reference sequence).